These 28 T cell receptor beta chains originate from one sample sequenced in a study of blood T cell repertoires in COVID-19 (dated by TCRdb to 2019 to 2021). Library prep was done by the immunoSEQ multiplex PCR assay. TCRdb retrieved this table from immuneACCESS and kept in-frame rearrangements only. Not all clones are present; in checked studies, unresolved V genes account for under half, and no reason is known for the remainder. The sample table holds about 72,000 clones, of which roughly 82% were seen once. The ten largest account for roughly 20% of the sample. Sequenced material: peripheral blood. Every receptor here comes from a human donor in a cohort sampled during active COVID-19.

V is TRBV6-1 and J is TRBJ2-4; TRBD2 matches at 10 bases. The CDR3 contains 21 residues. Germline loops: CDR1 MNHNS, CDR2 SASEGT. After removal of 0 bases from V and 0 bases from J, the junction contained 14 bases not matched to a gene. The CDR3: CASSEAPSGGSLALAKNIQYF. In DNA form, the CDR3 reads TGTGCCAGCAGTGAAGCCCCTAGCGGGGGATCACTCGCTCTAGCCAAAAACATTCAGTACTTC.

The rearrangement uses TRBV7-9 and TRBJ1-2, with D maybe TRBD1 (5 bases). Germline-derived CDR1 and CDR2 are SEHNR and FQNEAQ (reference sequence). V lost 5 bases, J lost 3 bases, and 10 bases lay in between. CDR3 size: 13 residues. The CDR3, as DNA: TGTGCCAGCAGCCCGGCCAGGGACTATGGCTACACCTTC. This translates into CASSPARDYGYTF.

This clone was counted a single time. The chain joins TRBV5-6 to TRBJ1-6, with 7 bases aligning to TRBD1. The CDR3 contains 15 residues. Looked up from germline, CDR1 is SGHDT and CDR2 is YYEEEE. V trimming: 2 bases; J trimming: 9 bases; junction bases outside the gene matches: 8. CDR3 nucleotides: TGTGCCAGCAGCTTTACAGGGGTTCAGGGTTCACCCCTCCACTTT. Its translation: CASSFTGVQGSPLHF.

V usage is TRBV5-1 and J usage is TRBJ2-7; 8 nucleotides agree with TRBD2. In germline, CDR1 is SGHRS, CDR2 YFSETQ. J lost 0 bases, V lost 5 bases, and 7 bases had no gene match. The CDR3 length is 15 residues. The CDR3 nucleotides read TGCGCCAGCAGTCAACTAGCGGCTAACTCCTACGAGCAGTACTTC. Amino acids: CASSQLAANSYEQYF.

The chain recombines TRBV6-5 with TRBJ2-7, with TRBD1 matching over 10 bases. Trimming at V came to 5 bases and at J to 2 bases, leaving 6 bases not matched to a gene. CDR3 size: 15 residues. Per germline, CDR1 MNHEY and CDR2 SVGAGI. The CDR3 DNA is TGTGCCAGCAGTCCAGGACAGGGGGGGGCCTACGAGCAGTACTTC. Its translation: CASSPGQGGAYEQYF.

This sequence joins TRBV5-1 and TRBJ2-1, with TRBD2 matching 14 bases. V dropped 4 bases and J dropped 8; count of bases not matched to a gene: 8. CDR3 length: 16 residues. Germline lookup yields CDR1 SGHRS and CDR2 YFSETQ. CDR3 coding DNA: TGCGCCAGCAGCGCGGGGACTAGCGGGGGCAATGATGAGCAGTTCTTC. Encoded protein: CASSAGTSGGNDEQFF.

This clone was seen just once. This chain uses TRBV4-3 with TRBJ1-2; D unclear. Trimming removed 2 bases at V and 4 bases at J, with 11 bases between. The CDR3 runs 14 residues. Germline V gene data show CDR1 as LGHNA and CDR2 as YSLEER. This CDR3 is CASSQRRHSYGYTF. The CDR3 DNA is TGCGCCAGCAGCCAAAGGCGACACAGCTATGGCTACACCTTC.

The CDR3 sequence: CASSRTGAVAEAFF. Here the CDR3 DNA reads TGTGCCAGCAGCCGGACAGGGGCGGTCGCTGAAGCTTTCTTT. The V gene is TRBV14, the J gene TRBJ1-1, with 9 bases matching TRBD1. The CDR3 is 14 residues long. CDR1 is SGHDN, CDR2 FVKESK, per germline. V shed 4 bases, J shed 6 bases, and the junction held 6 bases outside the gene matches.

V usage is TRBV19 and J usage is TRBJ1-5; TRBD1 matches 7 bases. The CDR3 totals 13 residues. Germline CDR1 LNHDA, CDR2 SQIVND (reference sequence). Unmatched junction bases numbered 6, after V lost 6 bases and J lost 7 bases. The CDR3 protein is CASSKGQYQPQHF. Written as DNA, the CDR3 is TGTGCCAGTAGCAAGGGACAGTACCAGCCCCAGCATTTT. Full variable domain (rest looked up from reference TRBV19 and TRBJ1-5): DGGITQSPKYLFRKEGQNVTLSCEQNLNHDAMYWYRQDPGQGLRLIYYSQIVNDFQKGDIAEGYSVSREKKESFPLTVTSAQKNPTAFYLCASSKGQYQPQHFGDGTRLSIL.

The chain has TRBV27 and TRBJ1-2, with D perhaps TRBD1 (6 bases). There are 16 residues in the CDR3. V was shortened by 4 bases and J by 8 bases, with 23 bases between the two germline ends. In germline, CDR1 is MNHEY, CDR2 SMNVEV (reference sequence). This CDR3 is CASSSTNWGGQRGYTF. The CDR3 nucleotides read TGTGCCAGCAGTTCCACTAACTGGGGGGGGCAACGGGGCTACACCTTC.

The chain recombines TRBV6-5 with TRBJ1-2, with D perhaps TRBD1 (5 bases). From germline, CDR1 is MNHEY and CDR2 SVGAGI. The CDR3 covers 13 residues. V lost 5 bases to trimming and J lost 5 bases, with 12 bases between them. The CDR3 DNA follows: TGTGCCAGCAGTCGGGCGGGGCATTATGGCTACACCTTC. It encodes CASSRAGHYGYTF.

This chain links TRBV18 with TRBJ2-7; the match to TRBD1 covers 8 bases. This CDR3 comprises 15 residues. With 4 bases clipped from V and 3 bases from J, the junction kept 8 bases outside the gene matches. Germline loops: CDR1 KGHSH, CDR2 LQKENI. CDR3 residues: CASSRSTGGGYEQYF. As DNA, the CDR3 is TGTGCCAGCTCACGATCCACAGGGGGTGGCTACGAGCAGTACTTC.

The V gene is TRBV6-6, the J gene TRBJ1-4; no clear D. The length of the CDR3 is 13 residues. Trimming removed 3 bases from V and 7 bases from J, with 9 bases in between. Germline CDR1 and CDR2: MNHNY and SVGAGI (reference sequence). CDR3 in DNA: TGTGCCAGCAGTTATAGCTCTGGTGAAAAACTGTTTTTT. It codes for CASSYSSGEKLFF.

J is TRBJ2-7 and V is TRBV30; 8 bases are shared with TRBD1. From germline, CDR1 is GTSNPN and CDR2 SVGIG (reference sequence). The CDR3 is made up of 13 amino acids. V gave up 3 bases and J gave up 3 bases; unmatched junction bases: 4. In nucleotides, the CDR3 is TGTGCCTGGAGGGACAGGGCTAACTACGAGCAGTACTTC. As protein: CAWRDRANYEQYF.

J is TRBJ1-2 and V is TRBV3-1 (or the pseudogene TRBV3-2), with TRBD1 as a possible D gene (6 bases). Germline CDR1 reads LGHDT; CDR2 reads YNNKEL (reference sequence). The CDR3 sequence is 12 residues long. Trimming removed 3 bases at V and 8 bases at J, with 10 bases between. CDR3 residues: CASSHQQGGYTF. In DNA form, the CDR3 reads TGTGCCAGCAGCCACCAACAGGGCGGCTACACCTTC.

This clone was detected only once. The chain combines TRBV10-3 with TRBJ2-3; TRBD2 aligns across 7 bases. This CDR3 is built from 15 residues. V lost 5 bases and J lost 2; bases outside the gene matches: 7. Germline V gene data show CDR1 as ENHRY and CDR2 as SYGVKD. Written as DNA, the CDR3 is TGTGCCATCAGTTTCGGGGGGAGGACCACAGATACGCAGTATTTT. Protein product: CAISFGGRTTDTQYF.

The chain employs TRBV7-9 and TRBJ1-3, with unresolved D. CDR3 length: 14 amino acids. Germline-derived CDR1 and CDR2 are SEHNR and FQNEAQ (reference sequence). Trimming left V 1 base short and J 8 bases short, with 12 bases between. CDR3 residues: CASSLGTEWDTIYF. In DNA, the CDR3 is TGTGCCAGCAGCTTAGGAACAGAGTGGGACACCATATATTTT.

The count of this clone is one. V usage is TRBV20-1 and J usage is TRBJ2-1; 7 bases fit TRBD2. CDR3 length: 16 amino acids. With 3 bases clipped from V and 5 bases from J, the junction kept 13 bases outside the gene matches. Germline lookup yields CDR1 DFQATT and CDR2 SNEGSKA (reference sequence). CDR3: CSASSRNGGTDNEQFF. The CDR3 nucleotides read TGCAGTGCTAGTAGTCGTAACGGGGGGACCGACAATGAGCAGTTCTTC.

This chain connects TRBV12-2 to TRBJ1-4; the table names TRBD1, a call not compared with the DNA. TRBV12-2 is a listed pseudogene. This CDR3 is 15 amino acids long. This CDR3 is CASRLRKAGDEKLFF. CDR3 sequence (DNA): TGTGCAAGTCGCTTGAGGAAGGCAGGGGATGAAAAACTGTTTTTT.

In its sample, this clone was seen many times. The genes are TRBV5-4 and TRBJ2-7; the match to TRBD1 covers 7 bases. Germline V gives CDR1 SGHNT, CDR2 YYREEE (reference sequence). CDR3 length equals 14 residues. The junction had 10 bases not matched to a gene; V was cut back by 5 bases and J by 5 bases. The CDR3 spells CASRRTTGSDEQYF. The CDR3 nucleotides are TGTGCCAGCAGACGGACGACAGGGTCGGACGAGCAGTACTTC.

The chain recombines TRBV5-1 with TRBJ2-1; D is perhaps TRBD1 (6 bases). From germline, CDR1 is SGHRS and CDR2 YFSETQ. CDR3 length equals 14 residues. Trimming removed 4 bases at V and 12 bases at J, with 20 bases between. The CDR3 sequence: CASSPGQGLSRQFF. Here the CDR3 DNA reads TGCGCCAGCAGCCCGGGGCAGGGGCTAAGTCGGCAGTTCTTC.

J is TRBJ1-2 and V is TRBV18; TRBD1 aligns across 9 bases. The CDR3 is made up of 13 amino acids. Per the germline V gene, CDR1 is KGHSH and CDR2 is LQKENI. The V gene end was trimmed by 5 bases and the J gene end by 6 bases; junction bases not matched to a gene: 4. The CDR3 sequence: CASSSTGGNGYTF. The CDR3 DNA follows: TGTGCCAGCTCATCGACAGGGGGTAATGGCTACACCTTC.

The V gene is TRBV10-3, the J gene TRBJ2-7; TRBD1 aligns across 8 bases. Per the germline V gene, CDR1 is ENHRY and CDR2 is SYGVKD. Trimming took 8 bases from V and 3 from J; bases not matched to a gene: 3. There are 12 residues in the CDR3. The CDR3 DNA follows: TGTGCCATCCGGACAGGGAACTACGAGCAGTACTTC. Its translation: CAIRTGNYEQYF.

The gene calls are TRBV15 and TRBJ1-6; no definite D call. Germline-derived CDR1 and CDR2 are LNHNV and YYDKDF (reference sequence). The V end was cut by 3 bases, the J end by 10 bases, with 10 bases between. CDR3 length equals 13 residues. This chain's CDR3 is CATSRPGYSPLHF. Here the CDR3 DNA reads TGTGCCACCAGCAGGCCGGGATACTCACCCCTCCACTTT.

The chain is built from TRBV5-1 and TRBJ2-3; D is unresolved. The V gene's germline CDR1 is SGHRS and CDR2 YFSETQ. The CDR3 runs 17 residues. The V end was cut by 1 base, the J end by 1 base, with 16 bases between. The CDR3 nucleotides read TGCGCCAGCAGCTTGTACGGTGCCGTTGGAGGCACAGATACGCAGTATTTT. Translating it yields CASSLYGAVGGTDTQYF.

The V gene is TRBV18, the J gene TRBJ1-1, with 7 bases that match TRBD1. The germline V gene encodes CDR1 KGHSH and CDR2 LQKENI. The CDR3 loop spans 15 amino acids. Trimming removed 3 bases from V and 3 bases from J; junction bases left unmatched: 7. As DNA, the CDR3 is TGTGCCAGCTCACCTACGAGGGGGCGGGACACTGAAGCTTTCTTT. This translates into CASSPTRGRDTEAFF.

The genes are TRBV2 and TRBJ2-5; TRBD2 agrees at 10 bases. After removal of 3 bases from V and 7 bases from J, the junction contained 8 bases not matched to a gene. Germline V CDR1 and CDR2: SNHLY, FYNNEI. CDR3 size: 15 residues. For the CDR3, the DNA is TGTGCCAGCAGTGATTCGAGCGGGGGGGCCGGGACCCAGTACTTC. Residues: CASSDSSGGAGTQYF.

This clone appeared a few times. J is TRBJ2-7 and V is TRBV3-1 (or the pseudogene TRBV3-2); weak D call: TRBD1 (6 bases). This CDR3 is built from 13 residues. Trimming removed 8 bases at V and 6 bases at J, with 17 bases between. Per germline, CDR1 LGHDT and CDR2 YNNKEL (reference sequence). The CDR3 protein is CASGQFSGVEQYF. In DNA, the CDR3 is TGTGCCAGCGGTCAATTCTCAGGGGTCGAGCAGTACTTC.